These 3 T cell receptor beta chains came from one sample sequenced in a study of low-dose radiotherapy and immunotherapy resistance in tumors. Both TCRalpha and TCRbeta chains were reverse transcribed with V-gene-specific primers. Both a constant-region primer and a V-primer adapter served to amplify TCRs across roughly 20 PCR cycles. TCRdb reprocessed the reads via MiXCR and lists one record per CDR3 protein. The top ten clones hold 6.5% to 7% of a sample with about 58,000 distinct CDR3 sequences, around 23% of them seen once. Time point defined: after trial treatment. The sample's treatment: LDRT plus nivolumab, ipilimumab, low-dose cyclophosphamide and aspirin (RACIN trial). Sequencing was performed on PBMCs, taken after low-dose radiotherapy plus immunotherapy. Source of these receptors: a male donor with prostate cancer.

In the case of this clonotype: A far larger clone is off by one base, so a read error is likely. The chain recombines TRBV15 with TRBJ2-7; 10 nucleotides align to TRBD2. The V segment lost 0 bases and the J segment 7 bases; nucleotides outside the gene matches: 9. Germline-derived CDR1 and CDR2 are LNHNV and YYDKDF (reference sequence). This CDR3 is 16 amino acids long. CDR3: CATSRDQREGRNEQYF. In DNA, the CDR3 is TGTGCCACCAGCAGAGACCAGCGGGAGGGCCGCAATGAGCAGTACTTC.

This clonotype was detected ten times or more. The rearrangement joins TRBV6-2 or TRBV6-3 to TRBJ1-4; D remains ambiguous. CDR3 size: 15 residues. Per germline, CDR1 MNHEY and CDR2 SVGEGT. V gave up 2 bases and J gave up 0 bases, with 7 bases separating them. The CDR3 here is CASSYRGSTNEKLFF. DNA for the CDR3: TGTGCCAGCAGTTACCGGGGTTCAACTAATGAAAAACTGTTTTTT.

This clonotype is medium-sized (0.01 to 0.1%) within its sample. The chain couples TRBV7-9 to TRBJ2-1, with D possibly TRBD1 on 6 matching bases. The germline gives CDR1 SEHNR, CDR2 FQNEAQ (reference sequence). The CDR3 is made up of 17 amino acids. V was shortened by 5 bases and J by 2 bases, with 19 bases between the two germline ends. CDR3 protein: CASSRVRQERPYNEQFF. The CDR3 bases are TGTGCCAGCAGCCGAGTGAGACAGGAGAGACCCTACAATGAGCAGTTCTTC.